The rows below give T cell receptor beta chains drawn from one sample of a study of PD-L1 blockade in urothelial cancer. Profiling relied on immunoSEQ multiplex PCR, and the TCRdb table lists in-frame clones only, not all of them. The sample has tens of thousands of clones, roughly 80% seen once. The specimen was PBMCs, collected around atezolizumab (anti-PD-L1) treatment. The receptors derive from a man aged 45-60 years with urothelial cancer. CDR3s include the opening cysteine and the closing phenylalanine or tryptophan. The D gene is left open where the match is weak. Size tells how often a clone was seen (once, few, many) or the class of an expanded clone, and some rows leave it out.

v_call	j_call	clone_size	d_call	cdr3_nt	cdr3_aa
TRBV14	TRBJ1-1	.	.	TGTGCCAGCAGCCGCCGGGATCGTTCACAAGAAGCTTTCTTT	CASSRRDRSQEAFF
TRBV4-1	TRBJ1-2	few	.	TGCGCCAGCAGCCAAGATTTGCGGGAGGGCGGCTACACCTTC	CASSQDLREGGYTF
TRBV30	TRBJ2-1	.	TRBD2	TGTGCCTGGAGTGTGCGGGAGGGCTCCTACAATGAGCAGTTCTTC	CAWSVREGSYNEQFF
TRBV7-2	TRBJ1-2	.	TRBD1	TGTGCCAGCAGCTTAGCGACAGGGCTTGCCTATGGCTACACCTTC	CASSLATGLAYGYTF
TRBV7-9	TRBJ2-2	.	TRBD2	TGTGCCAGCAGCTCTTTAGGACTAGCGAACACCGGGGAGCTGTTTTTT	CASSSLGLANTGELFF
TRBV27	TRBJ2-5	.	.	TGTGCCAGCAGACCGACCCAAGGAGCCCAAGAGACCCAGTACTTC	CASRPTQGAQETQYF
TRBV6-1	TRBJ1-5	.	.	TGTGCCAGCAGTGGCGTAAGCAATCAGCCCCAGCATTTT	CASSGVSNQPQHF
TRBV11-2	TRBJ1-5	once	TRBD1	TGTGCCAGCAGCCTAGGGACAGGGGGCCAGCCCCAGCATTTT	CASSLGTGGQPQHF
TRBV5-1	TRBJ1-1	.	TRBD1	TGCGCCAGCAGCTTGGGGGACAGGTTGAACACTGAAGCTTTCTTT	CASSLGDRLNTEAFF
TRBV18	TRBJ1-1	.	TRBD1	TGTGCCAGCTCACCCTACCTCCAGGGGGCGGCTGAAGCTTTCTTT	CASSPYLQGAAEAFF
TRBV7-2	TRBJ2-7	once	TRBD2	TGTGCCAGCAGCCTAGGACTAGCGGGAGGTGAGCAGTACTTC	CASSLGLAGGEQYF
TRBV18	TRBJ2-3	.	TRBD2	TGTGCCAGCCCGACCCGGCGGGAGGGCCTAGATACGCAGTATTTT	CASPTRREGLDTQYF
TRBV9	TRBJ2-1	.	TRBD2	TGTGCCAGCAGGGCGGGACTAGCAAACAATGAGCAGTTCTTC	CASRAGLANNEQFF
TRBV6-6	TRBJ2-2	.	TRBD2	TGTGCCAGCAGTAGACTAGCGGGGGGAAACACCGGGGAGCTGTTTTTT	CASSRLAGGNTGELFF
TRBV7-8	TRBJ1-5	.	.	TGTGCCAGCAGCTTAGCTAGGGGCCAGGGACAGCCCCAGCATTTT	CASSLARGQGQPQHF
TRBV28	TRBJ2-7	medium-sized	.	TGTGCCAGCAGTCGTCCGGGATGGGGCGAGCAGTACTTC	CASSRPGWGEQYF
TRBV5-1	TRBJ2-2	.	TRBD2	TGCGCCAGCAGCCCCGGGACTAGCGGGAAGGTCGGGGAGCTGTTTTTT	CASSPGTSGKVGELFF
TRBV19	TRBJ1-5	.	.	TGTGCCAGTAGCGCAGGCGGGGCCAGTCGTCATCGGCCCCAGCATTTT	CASSAGGASRHRPQHF
TRBV7-2	TRBJ2-2	.	.	TGTGCCAGCAGCTTAGGGCTTTACGGGGAGCTGTTTTTT	CASSLGLYGELFF
TRBV30	TRBJ2-7	.	.	TGTGCCTGGAGGCAGGGCGGAACCTACGAGCAGTACTTC	CAWRQGGTYEQYF
TRBV5-4	TRBJ1-3	.	TRBD1	TGTGCCAGCAGCTTCGGACAGGGGGTTTGGAACACCATATATTTT	CASSFGQGVWNTIYF
TRBV7-2	TRBJ2-7	.	TRBD2	TGTGCCAGCAGCTTATTTCCTAGCGGGATCTACGAGCAGTACTTC	CASSLFPSGIYEQYF
TRBV30	TRBJ2-3	.	.	TGTGCCTGGAGTGTACTAGGGGGATCCACAGATACGCAGTATTTT	CAWSVLGGSTDTQYF
TRBV7-9	TRBJ2-7	once	.	TGTGCCAGCAGCTTAGCGGGAGTGGTTCCCTACGAGCAGTACTTC	CASSLAGVVPYEQYF
TRBV2	TRBJ1-2	.	TRBD1	TGTGCCAGCAGCCTGGGACAGCCTCCCCCGGGCTACACCTTC	CASSLGQPPPGYTF
TRBV18	TRBJ1-5	few	TRBD1	TGTGCCAGCTCACCGTTCCACGGACAGGGCCGGGGTCAGCCCCAGCATTTT	CASSPFHGQGRGQPQHF
TRBV4-1	TRBJ1-2	.	.	TGCGCCAGCAGCCAAATTACAGGGCGGGGCTACACCTTC	CASSQITGRGYTF
TRBV11-2	TRBJ2-5	.	TRBD2	TGTGCCAGCAGCTTAGGGACTAGCGGACAAGAGACCCAGTACTTC	CASSLGTSGQETQYF
TRBV7-9	TRBJ1-4	.	.	TGTGCCAGCAGCCTAGGAGGGCTGCAAAATGAAAAACTGTTTTTT	CASSLGGLQNEKLFF